This T cell receptor (beta chain) was sequenced for a study of CD8 T cells in ankylosing spondylitis. The ends were cut back, 3 bases at V and 4 bases at J, with 20 bases in the middle. CDR3 size: 16 residues. Looked up from germline, CDR1 is DFQATT and CDR2 is SNEGSKA (reference sequence). Points from the study as a whole: Within ankylosing spondylitis blood, a TCR beta motif made up of under 10 highly homologous variants appeared to be characteristic. Prior work had noted some motif variants in reactive arthritis blood and synovial fluid.

TCRdb reprocessed the 5' RACE reads via MiXCR and lists one record per CDR3 protein. Of fewer than 550,000 distinct CDR3 sequences listed, roughly 5% are singletons. This clonotype was counted many times. Its cognate antigen is unknown. The specimen sequenced was blood, either unsorted or a sorted T cell fraction (not recorded which). This receptor was identified in a male donor with ankylosing spondylitis. The chain combines TRBV20-1 with TRBJ2-3; D call uncertain. This chain's CDR3 is CSASRRAQDGADTQYF. CDR3 sequence (DNA): TGCAGTGCTAGCCGCCGGGCCCAGGATGGGGCAGATACGCAGTATTTT.